The entry below describes one T cell receptor (beta chain). The antigen is not known. Per germline, CDR1 SGHAT and CDR2 FQDESV (reference sequence). V was shortened by 5 bases and J by 0 bases, with 11 bases between the two germline ends. The CDR3 sequence is 15 residues long. The sample originates from a study of T cells in Graves' hyperthyroidism and ophthalmopathy. Regions amplified from RNA transcripts were the TCR beta CDR3 regions. TCR CDR3 regions were first amplified by RT-PCR with HTBI primers. TCRdb processed the multiplex PCR reads anew with MiXCR; each CDR3 protein has one entry. This sample has around 190,000 distinct CDR3 sequences; approximately 15% occur once, and the top ten carry 25% to 30%. Study-level points and caveats: Also found in blood were most expanded thyroid clonotypes above 0.001.

J is TRBJ1-3 and V is TRBV11-1; D not resolved. The sequenced sample was blood. The receptor's source is a woman in her forties or fifties with Graves' hyperthyroidism. CDR3 DNA sequence: TGTGCCAGCAGCCGTATGGGGAGCTCTGGAAACACCATATATTTT. It yields the protein CASSRMGSSGNTIYF.